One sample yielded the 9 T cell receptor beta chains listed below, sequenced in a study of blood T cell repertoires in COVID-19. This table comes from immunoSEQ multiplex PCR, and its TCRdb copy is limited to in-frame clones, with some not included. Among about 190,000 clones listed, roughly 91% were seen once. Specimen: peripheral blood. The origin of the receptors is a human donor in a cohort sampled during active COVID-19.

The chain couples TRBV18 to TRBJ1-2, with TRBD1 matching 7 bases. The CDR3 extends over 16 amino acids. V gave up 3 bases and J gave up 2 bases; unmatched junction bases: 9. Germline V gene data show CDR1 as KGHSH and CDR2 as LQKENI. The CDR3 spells CASSPPGQIVNYGYTF. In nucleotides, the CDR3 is TGTGCCAGCTCACCTCCGGGACAGATAGTCAACTATGGCTACACCTTC.

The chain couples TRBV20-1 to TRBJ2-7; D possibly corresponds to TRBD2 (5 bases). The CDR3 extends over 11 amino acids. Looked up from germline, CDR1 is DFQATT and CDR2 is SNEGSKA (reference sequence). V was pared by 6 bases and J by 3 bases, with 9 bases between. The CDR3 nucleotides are TGCAGTGCAGATGGGAGCTACGAGCAGTACTTC. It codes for CSADGSYEQYF.

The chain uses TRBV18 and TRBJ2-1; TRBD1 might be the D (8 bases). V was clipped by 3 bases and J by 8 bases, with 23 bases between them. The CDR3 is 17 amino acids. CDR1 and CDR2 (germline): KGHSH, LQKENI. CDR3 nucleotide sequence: TGTGCCAGCTCACCTAACCAAGCGGGACAGGCTGCCGATGAGCAGTTCTTC. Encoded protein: CASSPNQAGQAADEQFF. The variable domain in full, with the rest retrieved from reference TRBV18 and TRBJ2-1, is NAGVMQNPRHLVRRRGQEARLRCSPMKGHSHVYWYRQLPEEGLKFMVYLQKENIIDESGMPKERFSAEFPKEGPSILRIQQVVRGDSAAYFCASSPNQAGQAADEQFFGPGTRLTVL.

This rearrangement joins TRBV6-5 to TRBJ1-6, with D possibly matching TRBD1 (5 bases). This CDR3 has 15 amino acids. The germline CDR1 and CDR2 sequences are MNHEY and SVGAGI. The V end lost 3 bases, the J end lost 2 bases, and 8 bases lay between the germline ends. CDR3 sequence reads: CASSYGATYNSPLHF. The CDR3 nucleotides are TGTGCCAGCAGTTATGGGGCTACCTATAATTCACCCCTCCACTTT.

DNA for the CDR3: TGCGCCAGCAGCTTGACAAGAGAAAAACTGTTTTTT. Its translation is CASSLTREKLFF. V and J are TRBV5-1 and TRBJ1-4, with unresolved D. Germline CDR1 reads SGHRS; CDR2 reads YFSETQ. The CDR3 consists of 12 residues. V lost 1 base, J lost 8 bases, and 6 bases lay in between.

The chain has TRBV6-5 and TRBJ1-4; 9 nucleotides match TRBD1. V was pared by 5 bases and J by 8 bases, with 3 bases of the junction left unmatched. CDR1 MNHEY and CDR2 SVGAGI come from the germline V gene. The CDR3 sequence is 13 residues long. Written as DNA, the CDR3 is TGTGCCAGCAGTAAGACAGGGGGAGAAAAACTGTTTTTT. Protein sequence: CASSKTGGEKLFF.

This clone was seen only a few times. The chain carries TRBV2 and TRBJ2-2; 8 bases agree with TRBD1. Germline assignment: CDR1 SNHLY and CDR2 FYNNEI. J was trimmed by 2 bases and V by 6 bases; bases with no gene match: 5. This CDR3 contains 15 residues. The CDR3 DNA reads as TGTGCCAGCAGCGGACAGGGCCTAAACACCGGGGAGCTGTTTTTT. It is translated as CASSGQGLNTGELFF.

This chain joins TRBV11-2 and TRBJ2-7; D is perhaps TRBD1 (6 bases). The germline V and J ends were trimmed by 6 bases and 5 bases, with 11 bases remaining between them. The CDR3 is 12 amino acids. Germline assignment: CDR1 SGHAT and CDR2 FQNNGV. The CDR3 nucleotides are TGTGCCAGCAGACAGGGTTCGCACGAGCAGTACTTC. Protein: CASRQGSHEQYF.

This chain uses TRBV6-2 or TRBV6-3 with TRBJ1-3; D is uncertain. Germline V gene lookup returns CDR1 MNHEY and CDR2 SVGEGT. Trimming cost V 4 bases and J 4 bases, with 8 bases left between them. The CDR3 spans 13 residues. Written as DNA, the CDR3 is TGTGCCAGCAGTTTCGCCCGGGGAAACACCATATATTTT. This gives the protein CASSFARGNTIYF.